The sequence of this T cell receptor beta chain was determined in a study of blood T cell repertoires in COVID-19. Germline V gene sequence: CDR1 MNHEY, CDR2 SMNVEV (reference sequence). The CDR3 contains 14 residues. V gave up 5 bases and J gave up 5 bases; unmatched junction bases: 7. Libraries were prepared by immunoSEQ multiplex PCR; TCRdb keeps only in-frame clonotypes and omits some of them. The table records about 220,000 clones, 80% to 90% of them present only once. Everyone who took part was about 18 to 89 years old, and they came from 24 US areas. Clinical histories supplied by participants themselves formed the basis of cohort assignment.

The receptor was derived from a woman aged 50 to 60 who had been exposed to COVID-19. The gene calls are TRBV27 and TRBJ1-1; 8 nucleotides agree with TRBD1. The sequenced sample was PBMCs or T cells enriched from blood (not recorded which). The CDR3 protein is CASSPGQGKTEAFF. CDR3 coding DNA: TGTGCCAGCAGTCCCGGACAGGGTAAAACTGAAGCTTTCTTT.